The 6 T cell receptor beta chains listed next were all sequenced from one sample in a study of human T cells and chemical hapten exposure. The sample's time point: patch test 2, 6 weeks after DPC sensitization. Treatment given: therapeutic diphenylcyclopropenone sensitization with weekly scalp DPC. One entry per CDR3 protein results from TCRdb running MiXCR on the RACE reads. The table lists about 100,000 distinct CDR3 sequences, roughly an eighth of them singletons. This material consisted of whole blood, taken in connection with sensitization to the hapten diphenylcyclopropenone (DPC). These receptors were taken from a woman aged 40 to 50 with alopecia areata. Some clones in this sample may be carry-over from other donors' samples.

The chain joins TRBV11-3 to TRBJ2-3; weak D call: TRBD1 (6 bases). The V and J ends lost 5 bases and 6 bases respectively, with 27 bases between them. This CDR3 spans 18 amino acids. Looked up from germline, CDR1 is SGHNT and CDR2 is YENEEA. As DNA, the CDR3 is TGTGCCAGCAGCCTGGGGACAAGATATCGGGGTTCTCCTGATACGCAGTATTTT. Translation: CASSLGTRYRGSPDTQYF.

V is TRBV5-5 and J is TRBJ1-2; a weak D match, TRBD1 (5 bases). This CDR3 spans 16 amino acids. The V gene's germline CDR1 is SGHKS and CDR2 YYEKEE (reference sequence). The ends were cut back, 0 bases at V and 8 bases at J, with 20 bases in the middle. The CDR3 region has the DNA TGTGCCAGCAGCTTGGTAGGGTCCGCCAGGGCAGGAGGCTACACCTTC. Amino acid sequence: CASSLVGSARAGGYTF.

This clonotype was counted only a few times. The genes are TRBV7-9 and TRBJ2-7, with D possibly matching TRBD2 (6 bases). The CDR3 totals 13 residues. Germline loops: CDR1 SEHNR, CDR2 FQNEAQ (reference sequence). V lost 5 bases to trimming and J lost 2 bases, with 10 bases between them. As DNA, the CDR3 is TGTGCCAGCAGCCCCGTAGCGGCCTACGAGCAGTACTTC. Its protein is CASSPVAAYEQYF.

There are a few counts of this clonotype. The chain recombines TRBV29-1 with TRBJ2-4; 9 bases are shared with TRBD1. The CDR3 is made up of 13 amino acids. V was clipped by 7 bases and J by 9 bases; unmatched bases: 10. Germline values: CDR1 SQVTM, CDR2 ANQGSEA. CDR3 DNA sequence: TGCAGCGCTTGTACAGGGGGCGCGGGCATTCAGTACTTC. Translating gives CSACTGGAGIQYF.

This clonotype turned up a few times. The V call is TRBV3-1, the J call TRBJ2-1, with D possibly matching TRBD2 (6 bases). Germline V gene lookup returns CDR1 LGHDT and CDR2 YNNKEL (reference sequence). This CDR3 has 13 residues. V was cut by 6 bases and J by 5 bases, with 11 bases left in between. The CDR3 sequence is CASRATRNNEQFF. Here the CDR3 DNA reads TGTGCCAGCAGGGCGACTAGGAACAATGAGCAGTTCTTC.

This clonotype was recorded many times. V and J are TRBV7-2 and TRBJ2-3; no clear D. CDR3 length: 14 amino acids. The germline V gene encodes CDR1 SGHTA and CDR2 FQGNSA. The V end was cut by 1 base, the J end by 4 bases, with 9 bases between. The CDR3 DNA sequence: TGTGCCAGCAGCTTAGATCGTGGCGCAGATACGCAGTATTTT. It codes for CASSLDRGADTQYF. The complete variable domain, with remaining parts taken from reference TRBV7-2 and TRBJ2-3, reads GAGVSQSPSNKVTEKGKDVELRCDPISGHTALYWYRQSLGQGLEFLIYFQGNSAPDKSGLPSDRFSAERTGGSVSTLTIQRTQQEDSAVYLCASSLDRGADTQYFGPGTRLTVL.